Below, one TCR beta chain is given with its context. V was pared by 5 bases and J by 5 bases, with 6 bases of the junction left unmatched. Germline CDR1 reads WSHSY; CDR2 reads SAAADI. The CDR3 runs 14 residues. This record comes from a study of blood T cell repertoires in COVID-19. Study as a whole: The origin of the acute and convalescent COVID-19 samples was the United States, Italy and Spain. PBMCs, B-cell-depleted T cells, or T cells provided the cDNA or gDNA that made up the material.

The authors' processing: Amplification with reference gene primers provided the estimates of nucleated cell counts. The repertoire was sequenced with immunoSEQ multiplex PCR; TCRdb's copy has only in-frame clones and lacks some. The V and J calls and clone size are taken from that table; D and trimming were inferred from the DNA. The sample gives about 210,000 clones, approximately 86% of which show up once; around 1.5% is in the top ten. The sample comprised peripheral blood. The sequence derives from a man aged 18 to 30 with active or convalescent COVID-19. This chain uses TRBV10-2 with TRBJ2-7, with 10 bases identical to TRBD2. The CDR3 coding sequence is TGCGCCAGCAGTATAGCGGGAGGAGTCCACGAGCAGTACTTC. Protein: CASSIAGGVHEQYF.